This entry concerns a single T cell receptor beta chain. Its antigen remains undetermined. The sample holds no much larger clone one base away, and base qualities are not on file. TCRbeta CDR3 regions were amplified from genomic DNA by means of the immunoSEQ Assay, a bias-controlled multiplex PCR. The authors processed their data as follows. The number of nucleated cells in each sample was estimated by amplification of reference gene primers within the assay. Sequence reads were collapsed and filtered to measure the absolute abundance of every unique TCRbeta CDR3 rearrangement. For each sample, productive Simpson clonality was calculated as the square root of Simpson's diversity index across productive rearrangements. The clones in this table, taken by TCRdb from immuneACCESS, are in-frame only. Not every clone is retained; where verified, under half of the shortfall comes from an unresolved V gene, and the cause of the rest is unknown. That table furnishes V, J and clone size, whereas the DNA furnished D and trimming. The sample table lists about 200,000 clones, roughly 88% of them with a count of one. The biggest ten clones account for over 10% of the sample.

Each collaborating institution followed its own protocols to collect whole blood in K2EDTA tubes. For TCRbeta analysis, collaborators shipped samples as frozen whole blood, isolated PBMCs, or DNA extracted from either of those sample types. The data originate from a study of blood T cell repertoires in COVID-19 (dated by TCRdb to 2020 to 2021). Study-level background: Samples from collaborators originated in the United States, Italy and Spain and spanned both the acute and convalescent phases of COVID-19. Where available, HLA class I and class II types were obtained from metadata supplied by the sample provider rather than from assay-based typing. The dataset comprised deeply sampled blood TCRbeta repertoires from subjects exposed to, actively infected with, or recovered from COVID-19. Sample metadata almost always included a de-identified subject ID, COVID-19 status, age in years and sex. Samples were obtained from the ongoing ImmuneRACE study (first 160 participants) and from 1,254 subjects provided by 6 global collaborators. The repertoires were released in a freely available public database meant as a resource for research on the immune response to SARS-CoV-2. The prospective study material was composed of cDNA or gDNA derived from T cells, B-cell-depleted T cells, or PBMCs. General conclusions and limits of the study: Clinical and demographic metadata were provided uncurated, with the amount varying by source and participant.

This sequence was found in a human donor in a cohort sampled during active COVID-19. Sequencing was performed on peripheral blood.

The DNA sequence follows: TGTGCCAGCTCCCAGAGCCGGACAGGCCGGGAGACCCAGTACTTC. The translation is CASSQSRTGRETQYF. The chain is encoded by TRBV18 joined to TRBJ2-5; 7 central nucleotides agree with TRBD1. The cysteine opens and the phenylalanine closes a CDR3 of 15 amino acids. The DNA shown is the 45-base CDR3, in frame from base 1. V is trimmed back by 6 bases and J by 5 bases, and the junction contains 12 bases that no gene match accounts for. CDR1 and CDR2, looked up from the germline V gene, are KGHSH and LQKENI.